Listed below are T cell receptor beta chains from one sample, sequenced in a study of shared T cell receptors in the human thymus. Profiling relied on immunoSEQ multiplex PCR, and the TCRdb table lists in-frame clones only, not all of them. The sample has some 700,000 clones, over 75% seen once. The same sample was also used in a study of human thymus T cells.

The specimen sequenced was thymocytes. Receptors were obtained from a girl in the first two years of life with a congenital heart defect. Each CDR3 is given with its conserved first and last residue. The order of the fields is clone size, J gene, V gene, D gene, CDR3 DNA, CDR3 protein. A D gene is named only where the DNA matches it firmly. Rows give clone size only sometimes, using once, few, many, or a class for an expanded clone.

clone size: once
J gene: TRBJ1-2
V gene: TRBV5-4
D gene: TRBD1
CDR3 DNA: TGTGCCAGCAGCTTAGGATGGGCAGGGGGCTATGGCTACACCTTC
CDR3 protein: CASSLGWAGGYGYTF

clone size: .
J gene: TRBJ2-1
V gene: TRBV21-1
D gene: .
CDR3 DNA: TGTGCCAGCATCCGAGGACTAGCCCTCGTCTCCTACAATGAGCAGTTCTTC
CDR3 protein: CASIRGLALVSYNEQFF

clone size: .
J gene: TRBJ1-5
V gene: TRBV28
D gene: TRBD1
CDR3 DNA: TGTGCCAGCAGTTTATTGGCACAGGGGATCCGGCAGCCCCAGCATTTT
CDR3 protein: CASSLLAQGIRQPQHF

clone size: .
J gene: TRBJ1-2
V gene: TRBV5-1
D gene: .
CDR3 DNA: TGCGCCAGCAGCGCCCAAAGGTCCGGCAGGGACAATTATGGCTACACCTTC
CDR3 protein: CASSAQRSGRDNYGYTF

clone size: .
J gene: TRBJ2-3
V gene: TRBV5-1
D gene: TRBD1
CDR3 DNA: TGCGCCAGCAGCTTGCGGGACAGGGATTCAGATACGCAGTATTTT
CDR3 protein: CASSLRDRDSDTQYF

clone size: .
J gene: TRBJ2-7
V gene: TRBV5-4
D gene: .
CDR3 DNA: TGTGCCAGCAGCTCTCCGGAGGAGGGTTCCGGCTACGAGCAGTACTTC
CDR3 protein: CASSSPEEGSGYEQYF

clone size: .
J gene: TRBJ1-2
V gene: TRBV27
D gene: .
CDR3 DNA: TGTGCCAGCAGAGGGGGCTATGGCTACACCTTC
CDR3 protein: CASRGGYGYTF

clone size: .
J gene: TRBJ1-2
V gene: TRBV28
D gene: TRBD1
CDR3 DNA: TGTGCCAGCAGCCTCCGGGACAGGGACTATGGCTACACCTTC
CDR3 protein: CASSLRDRDYGYTF

clone size: once
J gene: TRBJ1-2
V gene: TRBV5-4
D gene: .
CDR3 DNA: TGTGCCAGCAGCTCATATCCACGGGACTCCTATGGCTACACCTTC
CDR3 protein: CASSSYPRDSYGYTF

clone size: .
J gene: TRBJ1-2
V gene: TRBV5-4
D gene: .
CDR3 DNA: TGTGCCAGCAGCTTGGCAGAATTCTATGGCTACACCTTC
CDR3 protein: CASSLAEFYGYTF

clone size: .
J gene: TRBJ1-4
V gene: TRBV27
D gene: .
CDR3 DNA: TGTGCCAGCAGTTTATACTATGGGGAGGGGAGTGAAAAACTGTTTTTT
CDR3 protein: CASSLYYGEGSEKLFF

clone size: .
J gene: TRBJ2-1
V gene: TRBV6-1
D gene: TRBD1
CDR3 DNA: TGTGCCAGCAGTGAAGGTAGGCCGAGGACAGGCCACAATGAGCAGTTCTTC
CDR3 protein: CASSEGRPRTGHNEQFF

clone size: .
J gene: TRBJ2-3
V gene: TRBV10-2
D gene: .
CDR3 DNA: TGCGCCAGCAGTGAGAGATCGCGGAATACGCAGTATTTT
CDR3 protein: CASSERSRNTQYF

clone size: .
J gene: TRBJ1-1
V gene: TRBV5-6
D gene: .
CDR3 DNA: TGTGCCAGCAGCTTGGTGCAGGGTAACACTGAAGCTTTCTTT
CDR3 protein: CASSLVQGNTEAFF

clone size: .
J gene: TRBJ2-6
V gene: TRBV14
D gene: TRBD2
CDR3 DNA: TGTGCCAGCAGCCAATTAAACGAGCGGGGGGGCCCTGGGGCCAACGTCCTGACTTTC
CDR3 protein: CASSQLNERGGPGANVLTF

clone size: .
J gene: TRBJ1-2
V gene: TRBV7-3
D gene: .
CDR3 DNA: TGTGCCAGCAGCTTAACGGGGGGGGGATCCCGAGCTAACTATGGCTACACCTTC
CDR3 protein: CASSLTGGGSRANYGYTF

clone size: .
J gene: TRBJ1-5
V gene: TRBV6-1
D gene: TRBD1
CDR3 DNA: TGTGCCAGCAGTAATAACAGGGGACCCAATCAGCCCCAGCATTTT
CDR3 protein: CASSNNRGPNQPQHF

clone size: .
J gene: TRBJ1-2
V gene: TRBV5-4
D gene: TRBD1
CDR3 DNA: TGTGCCAGCAGCTTGTGGGGACAGGGTGCAGGCTATGGCTACACCTTC
CDR3 protein: CASSLWGQGAGYGYTF

clone size: .
J gene: TRBJ2-3
V gene: TRBV18
D gene: .
CDR3 DNA: TGTGCCAGCTCGACGGGGAGTGGGCACGCAGATACGCAGTATTTT
CDR3 protein: CASSTGSGHADTQYF

clone size: few
J gene: TRBJ2-7
V gene: TRBV28
D gene: .
CDR3 DNA: TGTGCCAGCAGTTTACCCACGGCCGGACAGATCTCCTACGAGCAGTACTTC
CDR3 protein: CASSLPTAGQISYEQYF

clone size: .
J gene: TRBJ1-5
V gene: TRBV15
D gene: TRBD1
CDR3 DNA: TGTGCCACCAGCAGGGATACAGGGGAGAAGACCACTAGCAATCAGCCCCAGCATTTT
CDR3 protein: CATSRDTGEKTTSNQPQHF

clone size: .
J gene: TRBJ1-1
V gene: TRBV18
D gene: .
CDR3 DNA: TGTGCCAGCTCACCAAGGCCCGGGGAGGACACTGAAGCTTTCTTT
CDR3 protein: CASSPRPGEDTEAFF

clone size: .
J gene: TRBJ1-1
V gene: TRBV5-1
D gene: TRBD1
CDR3 DNA: TGCGCCAGCAGCTGGGGGACAGGGGAAACTGAAGCTTTCTTT
CDR3 protein: CASSWGTGETEAFF

clone size: .
J gene: TRBJ1-2
V gene: TRBV28
D gene: .
CDR3 DNA: TGTGCCAGCAGTCACCGGGGGGGAAATGGCTACACCTTC
CDR3 protein: CASSHRGGNGYTF

clone size: .
J gene: TRBJ1-1
V gene: TRBV6-4
D gene: .
CDR3 DNA: TGTGCCAGCAGTCCCAGGGTTTATGCGAACACTGAAGCTTTCTTT
CDR3 protein: CASSPRVYANTEAFF

clone size: .
J gene: TRBJ2-2
V gene: TRBV19
D gene: .
CDR3 DNA: TGTGCCAGTAGAAGCAGACTCAACACCGGGGAGCTGTTTTTT
CDR3 protein: CASRSRLNTGELFF

clone size: .
J gene: TRBJ1-3
V gene: TRBV4-1
D gene: .
CDR3 DNA: TGCGCCAGCAGCCAAGACTCAGACTGGAGCTCTGGAAACACCATATATTTT
CDR3 protein: CASSQDSDWSSGNTIYF

clone size: .
J gene: TRBJ1-2
V gene: TRBV28
D gene: .
CDR3 DNA: TGTGCCAGCAGTTTATGCTGGGGCGCCGATGGCTACACCTTC
CDR3 protein: CASSLCWGADGYTF

clone size: .
J gene: TRBJ1-2
V gene: TRBV27
D gene: TRBD1
CDR3 DNA: TGTGCCAGCAGTTTTGACAGGGGTGGGTATGGCTACACCTTC
CDR3 protein: CASSFDRGGYGYTF

clone size: .
J gene: TRBJ1-1
V gene: TRBV14
D gene: .
CDR3 DNA: TGTGCCAGCAGCCAAGATTTAGAAAACACTGAAGCTTTCTTT
CDR3 protein: CASSQDLENTEAFF

clone size: .
J gene: TRBJ2-1
V gene: TRBV4-1
D gene: TRBD1
CDR3 DNA: TGCGCCAGCAGCCAAGGTACAGGGGGTCCCCCGAGCTCCTACAATGAGCAGTTCTTC
CDR3 protein: CASSQGTGGPPSSYNEQFF

clone size: .
J gene: TRBJ1-6
V gene: TRBV6-4
D gene: .
CDR3 DNA: TGTGCCAGCGGAACCAGGCCTAATTCACCCCTCCACTTT
CDR3 protein: CASGTRPNSPLHF

clone size: .
J gene: TRBJ1-2
V gene: TRBV28
D gene: .
CDR3 DNA: TGTGCCAGCAGTTTAGCAGTTAATGGCTACACCTTC
CDR3 protein: CASSLAVNGYTF

clone size: .
J gene: TRBJ2-7
V gene: TRBV6-5
D gene: .
CDR3 DNA: TGTGCCAGCAGTTACTCGTACGGACAACCCTACGAGCAGTACTTC
CDR3 protein: CASSYSYGQPYEQYF

clone size: .
J gene: TRBJ1-2
V gene: TRBV13
D gene: .
CDR3 DNA: TGTGCCAGCAGACCCTTCGGCCGACACCCCTCGGTGAAGGGCTACACCTTC
CDR3 protein: CASRPFGRHPSVKGYTF

clone size: .
J gene: TRBJ1-6
V gene: TRBV6-5
D gene: .
CDR3 DNA: TGTGCCAGCAGTGCGCAGGGATCTTCACCCCTCCACTTT
CDR3 protein: CASSAQGSSPLHF

clone size: .
J gene: TRBJ1-2
V gene: TRBV5-4
D gene: .
CDR3 DNA: TGTGCCAGCAGCTTGGATATCGGGGTTTCTGGCTACACCTTC
CDR3 protein: CASSLDIGVSGYTF

clone size: .
J gene: TRBJ1-6
V gene: TRBV6-1
D gene: .
CDR3 DNA: TGTGCCAGCAGTGAAGCGCTAGGCTCCTATAATTCACCCCTCCACTTT
CDR3 protein: CASSEALGSYNSPLHF

clone size: once
J gene: TRBJ1-6
V gene: TRBV28
D gene: .
CDR3 DNA: TGTGCCGCTACTCAGGGGTCACCCCATTCACCCCTCCACTTT
CDR3 protein: CAATQGSPHSPLHF

clone size: once
J gene: TRBJ2-7
V gene: TRBV14
D gene: TRBD1
CDR3 DNA: TGTGCCAGCAGCCAAGACAGAAGCCCCGGACAGGCATGCGAGCAGTACTTC
CDR3 protein: CASSQDRSPGQACEQYF

clone size: .
J gene: TRBJ2-5
V gene: TRBV2
D gene: TRBD2
CDR3 DNA: TGTGCCAGCAGTGACGGACTAGAGATGGAGACCCAGTACTTC
CDR3 protein: CASSDGLEMETQYF

clone size: .
J gene: TRBJ2-2
V gene: TRBV6-1
D gene: TRBD1
CDR3 DNA: TGTGCCAGCAGTGTTGGGGACAGGGGGGCCGGGGAGCTGTTTTTT
CDR3 protein: CASSVGDRGAGELFF

clone size: .
J gene: TRBJ1-2
V gene: TRBV11-2
D gene: TRBD1
CDR3 DNA: TGTGCCAGCAGCTTAGATATCGTGGGGACAGCTAACTATGGCTACACCTTC
CDR3 protein: CASSLDIVGTANYGYTF

clone size: .
J gene: TRBJ2-3
V gene: TRBV5-1
D gene: TRBD1
CDR3 DNA: TGCGCCAGCAGCTTGGCCGTGAGGGACAGGCTCCCAGATACGCAGTATTTT
CDR3 protein: CASSLAVRDRLPDTQYF

clone size: .
J gene: TRBJ2-5
V gene: TRBV28
D gene: TRBD1
CDR3 DNA: TGTGCCAGCAGTTTGGTTGTAGGGGGCGATGAGACCCAGTACTTC
CDR3 protein: CASSLVVGGDETQYF

clone size: .
J gene: TRBJ2-7
V gene: TRBV5-8
D gene: TRBD1
CDR3 DNA: TGTGCCAGCAGCGTCCCGACAGGGGCCGGCCCCTACGAGCAGTACTTC
CDR3 protein: CASSVPTGAGPYEQYF

clone size: .
J gene: TRBJ1-1
V gene: TRBV27
D gene: .
CDR3 DNA: TGTGCCAGCAAAGGTCCTGGCGCACAGGAGATGAACACTGAAGCTTTCTTT
CDR3 protein: CASKGPGAQEMNTEAFF

clone size: once
J gene: TRBJ1-5
V gene: TRBV5-5
D gene: .
CDR3 DNA: TGTGCCAGCAGCCCGACTGGGCAGGGGTTGAGCAATCAGCCCCAGCATTTT
CDR3 protein: CASSPTGQGLSNQPQHF

clone size: .
J gene: TRBJ1-1
V gene: TRBV5-5
D gene: .
CDR3 DNA: TGTGCCAGCAGCTTGTTGCAGGAAAGAAGGAACACTGAAGCTTTCTTT
CDR3 protein: CASSLLQERRNTEAFF

clone size: .
J gene: TRBJ1-5
V gene: TRBV5-6
D gene: .
CDR3 DNA: TGTGCCAGCAGCTTGGCGGGGACGGACTATAGCAATCAGCCCCAGCATTTT
CDR3 protein: CASSLAGTDYSNQPQHF

clone size: .
J gene: TRBJ1-4
V gene: TRBV7-9
D gene: TRBD1
CDR3 DNA: TGTGCCAGCAACCGGGACAGGACTTCTAATGAAAAACTGTTTTTT
CDR3 protein: CASNRDRTSNEKLFF

clone size: .
J gene: TRBJ1-4
V gene: TRBV6-5
D gene: TRBD1
CDR3 DNA: TGTGCCAGCAGCGACAGGGGAGGTGAAAAACTGTTTTTT
CDR3 protein: CASSDRGGEKLFF

clone size: .
J gene: TRBJ2-6
V gene: TRBV5-1
D gene: TRBD1
CDR3 DNA: TGCGCCAGCAGCTTCCCCCGGGACAGGGGAGACTCTGGGGCCAACGTCCTGACTTTC
CDR3 protein: CASSFPRDRGDSGANVLTF

clone size: .
J gene: TRBJ1-1
V gene: TRBV10-2
D gene: TRBD1
CDR3 DNA: TGCGCCAGCACCTTTAGGGGGCCGAACACTGAAGCTTTCTTT
CDR3 protein: CASTFRGPNTEAFF

clone size: once
J gene: TRBJ1-3
V gene: TRBV6-6
D gene: TRBD1
CDR3 DNA: TGTGCCAGCAGTTACAGAGGGGGCGATCCTGGAAACACCATATATTTT
CDR3 protein: CASSYRGGDPGNTIYF

clone size: .
J gene: TRBJ1-6
V gene: TRBV11-3
D gene: .
CDR3 DNA: TGTGCCAGCAGCTTGGGGGGACATAATTCACCCCTCCACTTT
CDR3 protein: CASSLGGHNSPLHF

clone size: .
J gene: TRBJ1-2
V gene: TRBV27
D gene: .
CDR3 DNA: TGTGCCAGCAGTTTATCGGCGAGGGGGAACCTTCTAAATTATGGCTACACCTTC
CDR3 protein: CASSLSARGNLLNYGYTF